This T cell receptor (beta chain) was documented in a study of blood T cells in healthy people across ages. Turning to this clonotype: What it binds is not known.

A second PCR of 7 to 11 cycles used a sample-barcoded 5' primer and a J-beta primer mix. TCRdb reprocessed the 5' RACE reads with MiXCR, giving one entry per CDR3 protein. The sample shows about 800,000 distinct CDR3 sequences, 35% to 50% of them seen only once. The ends were cut back, 4 bases at V and 7 bases at J, with 13 bases in the middle. Germline CDR1 SGHRS, CDR2 YFSETQ. The CDR3 has 13 residues. Study results and caveats: Observed TCR beta diversity showed a strong correlation with the percentage of naive T cells as measured by flow cytometry.

This clonotype was sampled from an elderly man in good health. The chain links TRBV5-1 to TRBJ2-3; no clear D. The sample consisted of blood. CDR3 DNA sequence: TGCGCCAGCAGCGTCTCCCGAGAAAATACGCAGTATTTT. Amino acid sequence: CASSVSRENTQYF.